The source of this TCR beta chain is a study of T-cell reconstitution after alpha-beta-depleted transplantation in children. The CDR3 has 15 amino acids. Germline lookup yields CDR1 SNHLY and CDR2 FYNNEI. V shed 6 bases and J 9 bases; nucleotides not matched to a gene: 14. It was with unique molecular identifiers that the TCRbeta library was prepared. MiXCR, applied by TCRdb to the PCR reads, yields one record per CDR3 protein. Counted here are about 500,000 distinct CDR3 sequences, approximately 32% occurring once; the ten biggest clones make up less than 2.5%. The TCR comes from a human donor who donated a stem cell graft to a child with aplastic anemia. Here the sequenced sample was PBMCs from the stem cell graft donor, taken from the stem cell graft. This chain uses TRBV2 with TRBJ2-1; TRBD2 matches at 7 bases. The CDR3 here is CASSASGPGGGEQFF. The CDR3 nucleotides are TGTGCCAGCAGCGCCTCGGGACCGGGAGGAGGTGAGCAGTTCTTC.